This TCR beta chain is from a study of OX40 agonist ivuxolimab in advanced cancers. For the wider study: Ivuxolimab, which targeted the costimulatory receptor OX40 (CD134), was an agonistic, fully human IgG2 monoclonal antibody. Intravenous ivuxolimab was administered to patients every 2 weeks at six dose levels: 0.01, 0.1, 0.3, 1.5, 3 and 10 mg/kg. Of the approximately 50 dose-escalation patients, hepatocellular carcinoma was present in approximately 20, melanoma in roughly 15, renal cell carcinoma in 9 and head and neck cancer in 9. Prior anti-PD-1, anti-PD-L1 or anti-CTLA-4 therapy was permitted, and approximately 39% of dose-escalation patients had received checkpoint inhibitors. The paper describes the monotherapy dose-escalation part (N = 52 patients) of the phase I trial of ivuxolimab. In the dose-escalation cohort, 70% to 85% of patients were male, and the mean age was roughly 60 years with a range of roughly 20 to 85. Partial responses occurred in three dose-escalation patients, of whom one had hepatocellular carcinoma and two had cutaneous melanoma. The point of sequencing TCRbeta in the periphery was to test whether ivuxolimab changed TCR sequence diversity and drove clonal T-cell expansion.

The trial excluded patients who had a history of autoimmune disease or were on systemic immunosuppression. Peripheral blood for TCR sequencing was drawn from every dose cohort at baseline, at cycle 4 day 1 and at cycle 7 day 1. The samples were drawn from a first-in-human, open-label, multicenter phase I dose-escalation trial of ivuxolimab. Adults with locally advanced or metastatic melanoma, renal cell carcinoma, hepatocellular carcinoma or head and neck squamous cell carcinoma were enrolled in the trial. Before TCR sequencing, CD4+ T cells and CD8+ T cells were sorted from peripheral blood as separate populations. Concerning this clone itself: Its cognate antigen has yet to be identified. No per-base quality is available; no much larger clone lies one base away.

What the authors observed across the whole study: At doses of 0.1 to 3.0 mg/kg, clonal expansion of both CD4+ and CD8+ T cells in blood was seen between baseline and week 6. Low levels of normalized T-cell clonal expansion were also seen in some patients who did not respond. In the 0.1-3.0 mg/kg groups, partial responders were among the patients with the lowest normalized peripheral clonal expansion, particularly in CD8+ T cells. On average, CD8+ T cells showed more expanded clones than CD4+ T cells after ivuxolimab. Antigen specificity was not determined for the clonally expanded peripheral T cells.

The V end gives up 5 bases and the J end 4 bases, leaving 9 bases in the junction not matched to a gene. The CDR3, cysteine through phenylalanine, is 15 amino acids long. Left in the record is the CDR3 DNA by itself, 45 bases read in frame from the first base. Looking up the germline V gene yields CDR1 MDHEN and CDR2 SYDVKM. To sequence the TCRbeta CDR3 region, genomic DNA was isolated from the sorted cells. The immunoSEQ Assay was used to sequence the TCRbeta CDR3 regions. The clones in this table, taken by TCRdb from immuneACCESS, are in-frame only. Not every clone is retained; where verified, under half of the shortfall comes from an unresolved V gene, and the cause of the rest is unknown. For this sample the table gives some 52,000 clones, of which about 86% were detected only once. Of the sample, 6% to 8% falls within the top ten clones.

This TCR derives from an adult with an advanced solid tumor such as melanoma, head and neck, liver or kidney cancer. Sequenced material: CD4+ or CD8+ T cells sorted from blood, taken in a trial of the OX40 agonist ivuxolimab. The chain is assembled from TRBV28 and TRBJ2-7, with 9 junctional bases fitting TRBD2. The CDR3 in this case is CASSPGTSISYEQYF. The DNA sequence is TGTGCCAGCAGTCCCGGGACTAGCATCTCGTACGAGCAGTACTTC. The reference TRBV28 and TRBJ2-7 proteins fill in what lies around the CDR3, so the full variable domain reads DVKVTQSSRYLVKRTGEKVFLECVQDMDHENMFWYRQDPGLGLRLIYFSYDVKMKEKGDIPEGYSVSREKKERFSLILESASTNQTSMYLCASSPGTSISYEQYFGPGTRLTVT.